Reported below is one T cell receptor (beta chain). Many counts were recorded for this clone. No antigen is known for it. Qualities for individual bases were not recorded, and no much larger clone is one base off. The record originates from a study of metastatic and nonmetastatic thyroid tumors (dated by TCRdb to the early 2020s). Background on the whole study: Repertoires from peripheral blood and from tumor or nodule tissue samples of malignant and benign thyroid patients were compared. General conclusions and limits of the study: In both blood and tumor samples, TCR beta diversity was reported to be significantly higher in malignant tumors than in benign nodules.

No patient had received any treatment before thyroid surgery. Using T-cell receptor beta sequencing, the researchers looked back retrospectively at clinical samples from patients, gathered between about 2012 and 2018. The library was made by PCR. The data were produced on an Illumina HiSeq 4000. High-throughput sequencing was used to profile the TCR beta-chain CDR3 region of each patient. In the paper's pipeline: Drawing on CDR3 differences between clinicopathological groups, the researchers built a classifier meant to tell apart patients with distant-metastatic papillary thyroid cancer. To measure repertoire diversity the researchers used the Shannon index, while the Morisita-Horn index served to gauge how similar the tumor and blood repertoires were. TCRdb took the public reads, trimmed them with fastp at Q25, ran MiXCR for clone calling and kept in-frame beta chains. These V and J calls originate from TCRdb's pipeline instead of the authors' own analysis. The sample includes under 35,000 clones, with 25% observed a single time. The top ten hold about 10% of the sample.

The sequenced sample was blood. The sequence was collected from a female donor with papillary thyroid cancer or a benign thyroid nodule (not recorded which). Some clones in this sample may be carry-over from other donors' samples.

This receptor has the CDR3 CSAIISGSPATIYNEQFF. The DNA sequence follows: TGCAGTGCGATAATTAGCGGGAGTCCCGCGACGATATACAATGAGCAGTTCTTC. The sequence is built from TRBV20-1 and TRBJ2-1, with 9 bases aligning to TRBD2. At the junction V is shortened by 6 bases and J by 4 bases; bases outside the gene matches: 19. There are 18 amino acids in the CDR3, from cysteine to phenylalanine inclusive. Only the CDR3 DNA is retained, 54 bases long and in frame from the first base. From a lookup of the germline V gene (reference sequence), CDR1 and CDR2 are DFQATT and SNEGSKA.